This T cell receptor beta chain came from a study of neurological immune-mediated disorders. This CDR3 comprises 17 residues. CDR1 and CDR2 (germline): SGHAT, FQNNGV. The V gene end was trimmed by 4 bases and the J gene end by 0 bases; junction bases not matched to a gene: 9. Unsorted libraries were generated from 2 million PBMCs. These cells had been stored in RNAlater at -80 C. This clonotype appeared many times. The authors made cDNA by 5'RACE with 10-nucleotide random UMIs. TCRdb re-derived calls from the 5' RACE reads in MiXCR, one entry per CDR3 protein. The sample gives under 85,000 distinct CDR3 sequences, 10% to 13% of which show up once; about 2% is in the top ten.

This chain links TRBV11-2 with TRBJ2-3, with 8 bases matching TRBD2. This TCR was sampled from a man in his forties in good health. The source material was PBMCs. CDR3 DNA: TGTGCCAGCAGCTCCCACCCAGCGGGGGTAAGCACAGATACGCAGTATTTT. Encoded protein: CASSSHPAGVSTDTQYF.